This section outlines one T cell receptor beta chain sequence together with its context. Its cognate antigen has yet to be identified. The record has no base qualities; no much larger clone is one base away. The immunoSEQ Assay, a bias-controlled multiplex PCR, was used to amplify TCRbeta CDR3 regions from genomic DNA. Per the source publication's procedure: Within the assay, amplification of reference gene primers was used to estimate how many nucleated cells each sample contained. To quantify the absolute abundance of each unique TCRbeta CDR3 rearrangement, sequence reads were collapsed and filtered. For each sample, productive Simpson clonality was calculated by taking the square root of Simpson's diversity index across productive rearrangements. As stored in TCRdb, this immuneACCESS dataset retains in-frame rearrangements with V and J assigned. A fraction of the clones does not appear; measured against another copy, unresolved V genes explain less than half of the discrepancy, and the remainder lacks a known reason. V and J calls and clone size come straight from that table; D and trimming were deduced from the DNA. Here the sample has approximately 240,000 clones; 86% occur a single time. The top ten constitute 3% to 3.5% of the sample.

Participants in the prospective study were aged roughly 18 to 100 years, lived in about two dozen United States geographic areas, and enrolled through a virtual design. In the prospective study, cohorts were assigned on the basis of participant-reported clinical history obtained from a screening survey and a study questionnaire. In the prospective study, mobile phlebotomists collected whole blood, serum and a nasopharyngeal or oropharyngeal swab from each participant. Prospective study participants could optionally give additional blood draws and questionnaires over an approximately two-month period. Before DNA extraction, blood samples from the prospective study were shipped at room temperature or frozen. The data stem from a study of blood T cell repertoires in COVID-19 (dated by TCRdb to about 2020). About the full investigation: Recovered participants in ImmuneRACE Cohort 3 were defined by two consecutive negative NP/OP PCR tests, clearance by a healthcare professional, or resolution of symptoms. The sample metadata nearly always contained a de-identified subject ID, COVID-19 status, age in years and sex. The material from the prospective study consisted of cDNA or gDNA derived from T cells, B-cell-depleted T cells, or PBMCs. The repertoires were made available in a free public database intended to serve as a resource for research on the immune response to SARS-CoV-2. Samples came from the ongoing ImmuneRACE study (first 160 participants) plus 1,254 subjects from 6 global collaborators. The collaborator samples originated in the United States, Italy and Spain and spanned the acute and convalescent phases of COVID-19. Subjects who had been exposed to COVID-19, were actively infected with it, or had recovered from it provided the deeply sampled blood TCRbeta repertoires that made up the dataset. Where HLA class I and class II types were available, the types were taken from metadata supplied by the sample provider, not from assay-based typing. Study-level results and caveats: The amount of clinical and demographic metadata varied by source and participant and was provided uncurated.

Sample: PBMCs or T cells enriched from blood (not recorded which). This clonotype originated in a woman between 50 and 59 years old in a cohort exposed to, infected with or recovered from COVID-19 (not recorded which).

The CDR3 here reads CASSLSTGGFYGYTF. The sequenced DNA is TGCGCCAGCAGCCTGTCAACAGGGGGCTTCTATGGCTACACCTTC. The V gene is TRBV4-1 and the J gene is TRBJ1-2; TRBD1 agrees with 9 junctional bases. CDR1 and CDR2, per the germline V gene, are MGHRA and YSYEKL. The CDR3 goes from the cysteine to the phenylalanine over 15 residues. Just the 45-base CDR3 DNA is kept, in frame starting at base 1. V is pruned by 4 bases and J by 4 bases, leaving 7 bases of the junction without a gene match.